This TCR beta chain was sequenced during a study of shared clonotypes between healthy human individuals. Study summary: The donor pool was made up of a couple of women and three men aged 18 to 49.

The unsorted samples had tens of millions of PBMCs used for genomic DNA. V lost 5 bases to trimming and J lost 4 bases, with 14 bases between them. The CDR3 spans 14 residues. Germline V lookup: CDR1 SGHAT, CDR2 FQNNGV. Study processing details: Because ImmunoSEQ provided only junction sequences with no quality scores, the filtering differed. The data were produced by immunoSEQ multiplex PCR, yet TCRdb's version contains in-frame clones alone and is incomplete. V, J and clone size were drawn from that table, and D and trimming were deduced from the DNA. The sample lists about 600,000 clones; 70% to 80% were seen once.

The chain uses TRBV11-2 and TRBJ1-2; D perhaps matches TRBD1 (5 bases). This receptor was obtained from a woman between 40 and 50 years old in good health. Some clones in this sample may be carry-over from other donors' samples. Sequencing input: PBMCs. CDR3 sequence reads: CASSPAGRAYGYTF. Written as DNA, the CDR3 is TGTGCCAGCAGCCCAGCGGGGCGCGCCTATGGCTACACCTTC.